Presented here are 5 T cell receptor beta chains from one specimen sequenced in a study of shared clonotypes between healthy human individuals. The protocol was immunoSEQ multiplex PCR, while the TCRdb copy is restricted to in-frame clones and leaves out a portion. The table has about 470,000 clones, roughly 83% seen once; the top ten hold around 13%. The sample was PBMCs. The receptors come from a woman in her thirties or forties in good health. Some clones in this sample may be carry-over from other donors' samples.

V gene TRBV25-1 combines with J gene TRBJ1-1, with TRBD1 matching 10 bases. This CDR3 has 17 residues. The V segment lost 7 bases and the J segment 6 bases; nucleotides outside the gene matches: 17. Germline values: CDR1 MGHDK, CDR2 SYGVNS. CDR3 in amino acids: CASTRGTGAGVKAEAFF. Here the CDR3 DNA reads TGTGCCAGCACCCGAGGGACAGGGGCAGGTGTGAAGGCTGAAGCTTTCTTT.

The chain links TRBV15 to TRBJ2-5, with TRBD2 as a possible D gene (6 bases). Trimming removed 0 bases from V and 3 bases from J, with 11 bases in between. The CDR3 runs to 15 residues. The germline V gene encodes CDR1 LNHNV and CDR2 YYDKDF (reference sequence). CDR3 in DNA: TGTGCCACCAGCAGAGATCGTGGAGGGGAAGAGACCCAGTACTTC. Amino acid sequence: CATSRDRGGEETQYF.

The chain has TRBV5-1 and TRBJ2-7; TRBD1 agrees at 7 bases. The J segment lost 2 bases and the V segment lost 2 bases, leaving 16 bases of the junction unmatched. The CDR3 has 18 amino acids. Germline CDR1 is SGHRS and CDR2 is YFSETQ. In DNA form, the CDR3 reads TGCGCCAGCAGCTTTAGTGCCCCGACAGGGACCTTGGCCTACGAGCAGTACTTC. This gives the protein CASSFSAPTGTLAYEQYF.

For this clone: This CDR3 is also generated by other DNA sequences in the sample. V is TRBV18 and J is TRBJ1-1; D unresolved. Per germline, CDR1 KGHSH and CDR2 LQKENI. Between the trimmed V and J ends, which lost 1 base and 1 base, there was a span of 1 base. The CDR3 length is 12 residues. The CDR3 DNA reads TGTGCCAGCTCACCACAGAACACTGAAGCTTTCTTT. It encodes CASSPQNTEAFF.

The rearrangement links TRBV6-6 to TRBJ2-6; TRBD2 agrees at 8 bases. This CDR3 is built from 16 residues. The trim removed 2 bases at V and 4 bases at J, leaving 4 bases unmatched. Germline CDR1 MNHNY, CDR2 SVGAGI (reference sequence). CDR3 sequence reads: CASSYRGGLGANVLTF. The CDR3 DNA is TGTGCCAGCAGTTACCGGGGGGGGCTAGGGGCCAACGTCCTGACTTTC.